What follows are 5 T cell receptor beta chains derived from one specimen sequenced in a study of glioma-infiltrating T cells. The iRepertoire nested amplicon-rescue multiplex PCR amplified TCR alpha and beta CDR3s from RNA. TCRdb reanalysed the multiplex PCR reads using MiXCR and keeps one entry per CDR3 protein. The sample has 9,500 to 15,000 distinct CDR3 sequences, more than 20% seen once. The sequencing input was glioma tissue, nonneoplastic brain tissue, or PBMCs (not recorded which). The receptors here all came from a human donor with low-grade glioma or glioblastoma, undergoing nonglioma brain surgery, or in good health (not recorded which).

Written as DNA, the CDR3 is TGCAGCGTTGTTACAGAATTTTCCTACAATGAGCAGTTCTTC. Its translation: CSVVTEFSYNEQFF. The chain carries TRBV29-1 and TRBJ2-1; D call uncertain. Germline V CDR1 and CDR2: SQVTM, ANQGSEA. The CDR3 runs 14 residues. V lost 4 bases and J 1 base, leaving 11 bases between the germline ends.

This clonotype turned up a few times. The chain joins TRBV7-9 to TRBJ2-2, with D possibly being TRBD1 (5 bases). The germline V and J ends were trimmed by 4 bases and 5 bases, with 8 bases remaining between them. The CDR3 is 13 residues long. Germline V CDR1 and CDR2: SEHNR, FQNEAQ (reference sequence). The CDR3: CASSWQGTGELFF. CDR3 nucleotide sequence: TGTGCCAGCAGCTGGCAGGGAACCGGGGAGCTGTTTTTT.

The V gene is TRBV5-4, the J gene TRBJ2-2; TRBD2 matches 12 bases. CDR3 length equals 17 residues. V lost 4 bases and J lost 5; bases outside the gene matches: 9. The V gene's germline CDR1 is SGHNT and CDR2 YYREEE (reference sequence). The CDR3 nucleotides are TGTGCCAGCAGCCTTTCTAGCGGGAGGGCTAGGACCGGGGAGCTGTTTTTT. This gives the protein CASSLSSGRARTGELFF.

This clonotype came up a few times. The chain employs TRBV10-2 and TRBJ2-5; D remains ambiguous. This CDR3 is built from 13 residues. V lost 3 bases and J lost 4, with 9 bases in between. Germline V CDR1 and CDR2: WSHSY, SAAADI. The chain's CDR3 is CASSDFARETQYF. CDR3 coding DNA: TGCGCCAGCAGTGACTTTGCGCGAGAGACCCAGTACTTC.

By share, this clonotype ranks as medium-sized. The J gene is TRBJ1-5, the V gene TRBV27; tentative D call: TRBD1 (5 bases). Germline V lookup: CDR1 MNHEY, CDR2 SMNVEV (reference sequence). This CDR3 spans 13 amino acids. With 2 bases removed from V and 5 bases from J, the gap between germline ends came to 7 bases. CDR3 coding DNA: TGTGCCAGCAGTTTACAGGGTTATCAGCCCCAGCATTTT. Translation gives CASSLQGYQPQHF.